Sequencing of this TCR beta chain was carried out in a study of blood T cell repertoires in COVID-19. Study context: Samples came from the United States, Italy and Spain, spanning acute and convalescent COVID-19. Nucleic acid was either cDNA or gDNA, and it came from T cells, B-cell-depleted T cells, or PBMCs.

Original methodology: Amplified reference gene primers provided the basis for estimating nucleated cell counts. Sequencing used immunoSEQ multiplex PCR; TCRdb keeps in-frame clones, though not all of them. D and trimming were read from the DNA, whereas the V and J calls and clone size are those reported in that table. The sample records 200,000 to 300,000 clones, 85% being singletons. The age range of participants was about 18 to 90 years, with residence in under 30 US areas. CDR1 and CDR2 from the germline V gene are SGHRS and YFSETQ. V lost 6 bases to trimming and J lost 8 bases; unmatched junction nucleotides: 9. This CDR3 has 15 amino acids.

The sample comprised PBMCs or T cells enriched from blood (not recorded which). The sequence came from a woman aged 45 to 65 with acute COVID-19. The chain has TRBV5-1 and TRBJ2-1; TRBD1 matches at 12 bases. The CDR3: CASTPTGTGGDEQFF. The CDR3 DNA is TGCGCCAGCACCCCCACCGGGACAGGGGGCGATGAGCAGTTCTTC.